This T cell receptor beta chain was obtained from a study of OX40 agonist ivuxolimab in advanced cancers. General study points: The 0.1-3.0 mg/kg partial responders had among the lowest clonal expansion. At 0.1 to 3.0 mg/kg, CD4+ and CD8+ blood T cells expanded clonally by week 6.

Measured with immunoSEQ multiplex PCR; TCRdb has only the in-frame clones, and not every one. Of about 110,000 clones in the sample, around 90% were seen once. To note about this clone: What it binds is not known.

Sequencing was performed on CD4+ or CD8+ T cells sorted from blood, taken in a trial of the OX40 agonist ivuxolimab. This receptor was obtained from an adult with an advanced solid tumor such as melanoma, head and neck, liver or kidney cancer.

CDR3 protein: CASSAKGGPRETQYF. The CDR3 DNA reads as TGTGCCAGCAGCGCCAAGGGAGGGCCTCGGGAGACCCAGTACTTC. The chain links TRBV2 to TRBJ2-5, with 7 bases fitting TRBD2. V lost 6 bases and J lost 5; bases outside the gene matches: 12. Germline V CDR1 and CDR2: SNHLY, FYNNEI. This CDR3 comprises 15 residues.